The T cell receptor beta chain under discussion was sequenced for a study of vaccination and CD4 T cells after COVID-19. Scientists ran DNA taken from cultured CD4+ T cells through the Oncomine TCR Beta short-read assay for sequencing. Genomic DNA was isolated from cultured CD4+ T cells. TCRdb re-called the PCR reads through MiXCR, storing one row per CDR3 protein. The table lists about 16,000 distinct CDR3 sequences, roughly 57% of them singletons. V was clipped by 4 bases and J by 4 bases, with 19 bases between them. The CDR3 runs 16 residues. Looked up from germline, CDR1 is SGHTA and CDR2 is FQGNSA. Time point indicated: late sampling 161 to 241 days after vaccination in a few convalescent patients. Treatment defined: roughly nine-day PBMC culture with coronavirus spike peptide pools or control peptides (ViraFEST assay). Using peptide pools, antigen-specific T cells were expanded in ViraFEST before TCRs were sequenced. PCR positivity dates ran from March to December 2020, preceding US Alpha, Beta and Delta variants.

General study points: Spike mono-reactive clones accounted for 304 of the 307 vaccine-specific clones found in convalescent patients.

Only a few counts were recorded for this clonotype. Its antigen is unidentified. The V gene is TRBV7-2, the J gene TRBJ1-1; D perhaps matches TRBD1 (6 bases). The sequence came from a human donor who had recovered from COVID-19. Here the sequenced sample was CD4+ T cells from blood, cultured in vitro, taken about 7 months after SARS-CoV-2 vaccination. As DNA, the CDR3 is TGTGCCAGCAGCTACCAACCGACAGGTGGATCCACTGAAGCTTTCTTT. Encoded protein: CASSYQPTGGSTEAFF.